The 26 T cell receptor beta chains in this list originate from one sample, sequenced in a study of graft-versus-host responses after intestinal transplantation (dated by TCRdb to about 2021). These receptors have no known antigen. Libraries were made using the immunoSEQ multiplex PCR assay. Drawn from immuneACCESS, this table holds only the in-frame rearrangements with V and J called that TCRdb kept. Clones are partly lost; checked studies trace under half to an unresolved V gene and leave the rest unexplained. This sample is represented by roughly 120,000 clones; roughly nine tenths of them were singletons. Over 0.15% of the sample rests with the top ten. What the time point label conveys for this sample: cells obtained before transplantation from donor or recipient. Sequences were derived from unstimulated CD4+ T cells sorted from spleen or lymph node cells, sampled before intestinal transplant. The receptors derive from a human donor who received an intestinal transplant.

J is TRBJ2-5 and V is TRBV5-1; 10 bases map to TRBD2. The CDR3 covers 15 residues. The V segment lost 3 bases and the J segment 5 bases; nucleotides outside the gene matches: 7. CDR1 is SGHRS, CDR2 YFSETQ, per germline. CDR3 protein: CASSWTSGGVETQYF. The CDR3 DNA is TGCGCCAGCAGCTGGACTAGCGGAGGGGTGGAGACCCAGTACTTC.

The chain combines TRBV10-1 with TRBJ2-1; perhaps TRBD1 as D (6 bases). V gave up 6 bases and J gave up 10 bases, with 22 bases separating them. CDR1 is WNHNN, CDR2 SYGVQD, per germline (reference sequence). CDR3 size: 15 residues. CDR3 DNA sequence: TGCGCCAGCAGGTCCGGGACAACGGAGGTAGCGGAGCAGTTCTTC. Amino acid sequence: CASRSGTTEVAEQFF.

CDR3 nucleotides: TGCGCCAGCAGCTTGACGGGACAGGCTGGAAACACCATATATTTT. It yields the protein CASSLTGQAGNTIYF. V and J are TRBV5-1 and TRBJ1-3, with TRBD1 identical over 8 bases. Germline loops: CDR1 SGHRS, CDR2 YFSETQ. Germline trimming cut 1 base from V and 2 bases from J; bases unmatched to any gene: 2. This CDR3 region has 15 residues.

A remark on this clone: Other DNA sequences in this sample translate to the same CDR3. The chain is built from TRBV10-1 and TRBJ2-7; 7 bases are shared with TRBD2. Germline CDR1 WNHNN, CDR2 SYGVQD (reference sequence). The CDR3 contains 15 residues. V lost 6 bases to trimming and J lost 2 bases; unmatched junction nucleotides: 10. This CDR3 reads CASRDQGLPTYEQYF. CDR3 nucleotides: TGCGCCAGCAGGGACCAGGGACTACCCACCTACGAGCAGTACTTC.

CDR3 in amino acids: CASSSAGTADREQYF. CDR3 in DNA: TGTGCCAGCAGCTCAGCCGGGACAGCGGACCGCGAGCAGTACTTC. The chain couples TRBV5-4 to TRBJ2-7, with TRBD1 matching 7 bases. Germline loops: CDR1 SGHNT, CDR2 YYREEE (reference sequence). CDR3 length: 15 residues. The junction had 12 bases not matched to a gene; V was cut back by 3 bases and J by 6 bases.

CDR3 protein: CASSGTSEGNEQFF. CDR3 coding DNA: TGTGCCAGCAGCGGGACTAGCGAGGGCAATGAGCAGTTCTTC. J is TRBJ2-1 and V is TRBV11-3; 10 nucleotides agree with TRBD2. The germline CDR1 and CDR2 sequences are SGHNT and YENEEA. J gave up 6 bases and V 5 bases, and 4 bases lay outside the gene matches. CDR3 size: 14 residues.

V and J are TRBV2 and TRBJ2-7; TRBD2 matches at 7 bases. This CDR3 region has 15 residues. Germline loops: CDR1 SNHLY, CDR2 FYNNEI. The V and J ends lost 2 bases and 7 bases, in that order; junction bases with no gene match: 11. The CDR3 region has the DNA TGTGCCAGCAGTGAAATGGTGGGGGGGTATGGGGAGCAGTACTTC. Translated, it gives CASSEMVGGYGEQYF.

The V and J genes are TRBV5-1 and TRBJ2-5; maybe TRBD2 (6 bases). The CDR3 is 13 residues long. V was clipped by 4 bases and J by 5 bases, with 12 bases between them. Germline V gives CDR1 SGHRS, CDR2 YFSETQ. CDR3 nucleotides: TGCGCCAGCAGCCCCCGGGAGTCGGAGACCCAGTACTTC. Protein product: CASSPRESETQYF.

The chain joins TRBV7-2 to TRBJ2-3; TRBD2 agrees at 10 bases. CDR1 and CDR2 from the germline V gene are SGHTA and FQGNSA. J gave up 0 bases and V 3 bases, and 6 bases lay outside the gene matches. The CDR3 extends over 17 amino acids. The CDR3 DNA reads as TGTGCCAGCAGCTTTGGAACTAGCGGGGCAAGCACAGATACGCAGTATTTT. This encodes CASSFGTSGASTDTQYF.

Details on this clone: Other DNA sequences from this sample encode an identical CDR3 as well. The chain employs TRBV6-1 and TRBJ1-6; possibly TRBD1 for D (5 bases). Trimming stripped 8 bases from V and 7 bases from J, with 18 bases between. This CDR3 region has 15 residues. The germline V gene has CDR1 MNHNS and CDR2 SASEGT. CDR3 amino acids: CASRTRVSQNSPLHF. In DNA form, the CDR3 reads TGTGCCAGCCGCACCAGGGTTTCGCAGAATTCACCCCTCCACTTT.

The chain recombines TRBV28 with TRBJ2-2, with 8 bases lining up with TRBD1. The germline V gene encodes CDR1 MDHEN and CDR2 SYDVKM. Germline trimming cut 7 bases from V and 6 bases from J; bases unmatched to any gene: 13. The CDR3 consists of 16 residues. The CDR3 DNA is TGTGCCAGCAACCTCATGCAGGGGGCGCGATCCGGGGAGCTGTTTTTT. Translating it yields CASNLMQGARSGELFF.

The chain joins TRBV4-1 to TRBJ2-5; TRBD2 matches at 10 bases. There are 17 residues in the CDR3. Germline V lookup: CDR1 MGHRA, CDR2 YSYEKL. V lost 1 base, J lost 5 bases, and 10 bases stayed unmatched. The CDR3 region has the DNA TGCGCCAGCAGCCAAGGGAGGCTAGCGGGAGACGGGGAGACCCAGTACTTC. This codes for CASSQGRLAGDGETQYF.

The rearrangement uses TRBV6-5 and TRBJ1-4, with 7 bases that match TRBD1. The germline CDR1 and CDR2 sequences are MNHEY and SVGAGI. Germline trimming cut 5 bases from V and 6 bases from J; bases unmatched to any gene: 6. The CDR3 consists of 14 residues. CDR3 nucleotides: TGTGCCAGCAGTGCCGGGACAGCCGATGAAAAACTGTTTTTT. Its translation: CASSAGTADEKLFF.

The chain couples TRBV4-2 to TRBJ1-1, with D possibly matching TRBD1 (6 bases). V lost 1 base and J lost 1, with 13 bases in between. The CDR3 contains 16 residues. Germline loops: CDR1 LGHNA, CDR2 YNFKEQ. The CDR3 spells CASSQASPGQNTEAFF. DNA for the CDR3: TGTGCCAGCAGCCAAGCGAGTCCGGGACAGAACACTGAAGCTTTCTTT.

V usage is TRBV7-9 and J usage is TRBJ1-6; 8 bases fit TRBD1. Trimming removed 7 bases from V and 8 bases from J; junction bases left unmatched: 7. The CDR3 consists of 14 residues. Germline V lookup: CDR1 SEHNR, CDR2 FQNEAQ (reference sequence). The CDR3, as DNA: TGTGCCAGCACCACCCCAGGGGGCGATTCACCCCTCCACTTT. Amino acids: CASTTPGGDSPLHF.

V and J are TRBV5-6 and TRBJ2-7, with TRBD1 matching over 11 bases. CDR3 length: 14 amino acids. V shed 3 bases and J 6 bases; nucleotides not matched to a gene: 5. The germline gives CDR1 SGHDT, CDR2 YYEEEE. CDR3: CASSSPDRGPEQYF. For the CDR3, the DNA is TGTGCCAGCAGCTCTCCGGACAGGGGGCCCGAGCAGTACTTC.

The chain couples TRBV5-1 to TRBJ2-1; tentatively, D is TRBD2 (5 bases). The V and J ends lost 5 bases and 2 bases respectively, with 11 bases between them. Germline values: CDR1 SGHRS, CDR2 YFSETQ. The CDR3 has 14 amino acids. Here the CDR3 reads CASRRELAYNEQFF. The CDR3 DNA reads TGCGCCAGCAGACGGGAATTAGCCTACAATGAGCAGTTCTTC.

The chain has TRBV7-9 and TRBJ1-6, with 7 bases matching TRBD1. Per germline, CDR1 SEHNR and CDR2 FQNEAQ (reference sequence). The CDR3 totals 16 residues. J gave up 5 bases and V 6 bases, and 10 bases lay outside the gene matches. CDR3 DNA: TGTGCCAGCAGTTCGCGTTCGGACAGGCATAATTCACCCCTCCACTTT. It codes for CASSSRSDRHNSPLHF.

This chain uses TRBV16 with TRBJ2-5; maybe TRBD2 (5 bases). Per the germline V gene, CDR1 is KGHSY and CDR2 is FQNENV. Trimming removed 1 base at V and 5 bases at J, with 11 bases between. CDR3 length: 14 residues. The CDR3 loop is CASSQFSGIETQYF. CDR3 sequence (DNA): TGTGCCAGCAGCCAATTTTCCGGGATTGAGACCCAGTACTTC.

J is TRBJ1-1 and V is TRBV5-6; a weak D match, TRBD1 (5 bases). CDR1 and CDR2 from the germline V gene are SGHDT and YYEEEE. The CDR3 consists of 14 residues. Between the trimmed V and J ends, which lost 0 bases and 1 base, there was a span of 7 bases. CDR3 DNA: TGTGCCAGCAGCTTGGTGGACAAGAACACTGAAGCTTTCTTT. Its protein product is CASSLVDKNTEAFF.

CDR3 DNA sequence: TGCAGCGTTAACCCCCTTGGCGGGAGCGTTACCACAGATACGCAGTATTTT. This translates into CSVNPLGGSVTTDTQYF. The gene calls are TRBV29-1 and TRBJ2-3, with TRBD2 matching 7 bases. V trimming: 5 bases; J trimming: 2 bases; junction bases outside the gene matches: 16. CDR3 length equals 17 residues. Germline CDR1 and CDR2: SQVTM and ANQGSEA.

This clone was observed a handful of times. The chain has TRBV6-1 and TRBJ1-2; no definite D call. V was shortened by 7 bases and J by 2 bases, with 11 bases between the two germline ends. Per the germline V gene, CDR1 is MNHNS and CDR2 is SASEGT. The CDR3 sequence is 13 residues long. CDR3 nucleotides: TGTGCCAGCACCACGGTTATGAACTATGGCTACACCTTC. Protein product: CASTTVMNYGYTF.

The DNA for the CDR3 is TGTGCCATCAGTGAGGTCACCGGGACTAGCGGTCCCTACGAGCAGTACTTC. Translation gives CAISEVTGTSGPYEQYF. The V gene is TRBV10-3, the J gene TRBJ2-7, with 11 bases fitting TRBD2. V trimming: 2 bases; J trimming: 2 bases; junction bases outside the gene matches: 8. In germline, CDR1 is ENHRY, CDR2 SYGVKD. This CDR3 is 17 amino acids long.

This CDR3 is CASSLGAGGLTDTQYF. The CDR3 bases are TGTGCCAGCAGTTTAGGGGCGGGGGGGTTAACAGATACGCAGTATTTT. V usage is TRBV27 and J usage is TRBJ2-3; TRBD2 matches 9 bases. There are 16 residues in the CDR3. Unmatched junction bases numbered 6, after V lost 2 bases and J lost 3 bases. Germline V gene lookup returns CDR1 MNHEY and CDR2 SMNVEV (reference sequence).

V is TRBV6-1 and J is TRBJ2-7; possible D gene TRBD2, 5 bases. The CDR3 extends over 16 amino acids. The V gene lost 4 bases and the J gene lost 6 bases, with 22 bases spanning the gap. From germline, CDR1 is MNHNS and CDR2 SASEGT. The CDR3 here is CASSGLSGKRHTEQYF. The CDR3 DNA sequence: TGTGCCAGCAGTGGCCTCTCGGGGAAGAGGCACACCGAGCAGTACTTC.

In DNA form, the CDR3 reads TGTGCCAGTAGTAAGGTGACAGGGGTTGGTACTGAAGCTTTCTTT. This translates into CASSKVTGVGTEAFF. The chain couples TRBV19 to TRBJ1-1, with 8 bases that match TRBD1. The CDR3 loop spans 15 amino acids. Germline V lookup: CDR1 LNHDA, CDR2 SQIVND (reference sequence). The V segment lost 4 bases and the J segment 5 bases; nucleotides outside the gene matches: 9.